This T cell receptor beta chain was sequenced in a study of circulating tumor DNA in untreated peripheral T-cell lymphoma. Findings of the study overall: Tumor-specific clonotypes: identified in about 80% of patients, approximately 90% of baseline tissues.

For this clone: The antigen is undetermined.

TCRdb's copy holds only in-frame clones and misses some; the assay was immunoSEQ multiplex PCR. The table includes just over 6,500 clones, about 64% detected once. Germline CDR1 and CDR2: LNHDA and SQIVND (reference sequence). V lost 7 bases to trimming and J lost 1 base, with 13 bases between them. CDR3 length: 14 residues. V gene TRBV19 combines with J gene TRBJ1-1; a weak D match, TRBD1 (5 bases). This TCR came from a human donor with peripheral T-cell lymphoma. Sequenced sample: tumor tissue. The CDR3 here is CASKAGRGNTEAFF. The CDR3 DNA is TGTGCCAGTAAAGCGGGACGGGGGAACACTGAAGCTTTCTTT. Looking up the rest from reference TRBV19 and TRBJ1-1 gives the full variable domain: DGGITQSPKYLFRKEGQNVTLSCEQNLNHDAMYWYRQDPGQGLRLIYYSQIVNDFQKGDIAEGYSVSREKKESFPLTVTSAQKNPTAFYLCASKAGRGNTEAFFGQGTRLTVV.